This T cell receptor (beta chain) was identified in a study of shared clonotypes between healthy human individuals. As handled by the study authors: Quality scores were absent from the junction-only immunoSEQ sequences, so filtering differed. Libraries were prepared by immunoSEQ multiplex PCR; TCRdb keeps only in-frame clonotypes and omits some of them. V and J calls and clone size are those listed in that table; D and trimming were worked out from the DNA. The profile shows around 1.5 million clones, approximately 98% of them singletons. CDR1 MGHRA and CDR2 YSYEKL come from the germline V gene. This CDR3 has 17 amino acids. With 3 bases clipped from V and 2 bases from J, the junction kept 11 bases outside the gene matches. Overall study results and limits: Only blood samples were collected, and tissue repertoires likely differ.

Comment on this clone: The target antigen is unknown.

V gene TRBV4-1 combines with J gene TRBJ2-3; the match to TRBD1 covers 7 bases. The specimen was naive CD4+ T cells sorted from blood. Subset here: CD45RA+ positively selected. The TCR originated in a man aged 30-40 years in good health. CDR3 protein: CASSHSSGTVYTDTQYF. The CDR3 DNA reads TGCGCCAGCAGCCATTCTTCCGGGACAGTATACACAGATACGCAGTATTTT.